This entry describes one T cell receptor beta chain. Antigen: not known. The V gene's germline CDR1 is LNHDA and CDR2 SQIVND (reference sequence). The CDR3 is made up of 13 amino acids. Trimming stripped 6 bases from V and 7 bases from J, with 13 bases between. The assay was immunoSEQ multiplex PCR, and TCRdb's table has in-frame clones only and misses some. The data hold roughly 130,000 clones, with approximately 78% observed a single time. The sample is drawn from a study of radiation and T cells in renal cell carcinoma. Study information: Nephrectomy followed 15 Gy stereotactic body radiation by 4 weeks.

This sample's time point: blood 2 weeks post-SBRT. The treatment: 15 Gy SBRT to primary tumor, nephrectomy 4 weeks later. Study conclusions and caveats: In blood, top tumor clones expanded by 2 weeks, shrinking by 4.

The rearrangement links TRBV19 to TRBJ2-1; D is perhaps TRBD2 (6 bases). The material was blood, obtained from a patient whose treatment included radiotherapy and nephrectomy. The sequence came from a woman in her sixties or seventies with renal cell carcinoma. The CDR3 DNA reads as TGTGCCAGTAGAGTGGAGGGACCAAATGAGCAGTTCTTC. It yields the protein CASRVEGPNEQFF.